The 14 T cell receptor beta chains below all came from one sample that was sequenced in a study of T cells in Graves' hyperthyroidism and ophthalmopathy. TCR beta CDR3 sequences were amplified from RNA transcripts. TCR CDR3 regions were first amplified by RT-PCR with HTBI primers. MiXCR, applied by TCRdb to the multiplex PCR reads, yields one record per CDR3 protein. The sample carries some 360,000 distinct CDR3 sequences, about 14% recorded once. What was sequenced was blood. These receptors were obtained from a woman aged 55-75 years with Graves' hyperthyroidism.

This clonotype was counted at least ten times. This rearrangement joins TRBV6-1 to TRBJ2-7; D call uncertain. The CDR3 has 14 amino acids. Germline CDR1 and CDR2: MNHNS and SASEGT. V lost 4 bases, J lost 0 bases, and 10 bases lay in between. The DNA of the CDR3 is TGTGCCAGCAGTGCCCAGGCCAACTCCTACGAGCAGTACTTC. Encoded protein: CASSAQANSYEQYF.

In this sample, this clonotype turned up many times. The rearrangement links TRBV3-1 to TRBJ1-1, with 8 bases fitting TRBD1. CDR1 is LGHDT and CDR2 is YNNKEL in the germline V gene (reference sequence). J gave up 8 bases and V 6 bases, and 8 bases lay outside the gene matches. CDR3 length equals 13 residues. CDR3 protein: CASRRQGTAEAFF. The CDR3 coding sequence is TGTGCCAGCAGGCGACAGGGGACAGCAGAAGCTTTCTTT.

This clonotype has just a few counts. The V and J genes are TRBV24-1 and TRBJ2-6; no definite D call. V dropped 1 base and J dropped 2 bases, with 11 bases sitting between them. This CDR3 has 17 amino acids. The germline gives CDR1 KGHDR, CDR2 SFDVKD. Written as DNA, the CDR3 is TGTGCCACCAGTGATTTCCATCCAGCAGCTGGGGCCAACGTCCTGACTTTC. This translates into CATSDFHPAAGANVLTF.

Only a few counts were recorded for this clonotype. The chain recombines TRBV10-3 with TRBJ2-1; 9 bases line up with TRBD1. The CDR3 totals 14 residues. The V gene end was trimmed by 7 bases and the J gene end by 0 bases; junction bases not matched to a gene: 1. The germline CDR1 and CDR2 sequences are ENHRY and SYGVKD. In nucleotides, the CDR3 is TGTGCCATCAAGGACAGGGGCTCCTACAATGAGCAGTTCTTC. This codes for CAIKDRGSYNEQFF.

This clonotype was seen ten or more times. The chain carries TRBV29-1 and TRBJ2-3, with 10 bases identical to TRBD2. The germline V gene has CDR1 SQVTM and CDR2 ANQGSEA. The CDR3 spans 16 residues. The J segment lost 5 bases and the V segment lost 3 bases, leaving 11 bases of the junction unmatched. The CDR3 bases are TGCAGCGTTGACCAACCTAGCGGGAGAGGCCTAGATACGCAGTATTTT. It is translated as CSVDQPSGRGLDTQYF.

This clonotype was recorded once. J is TRBJ2-7 and V is TRBV3-1; perhaps TRBD2 as D (6 bases). The CDR3 sequence is 13 residues long. Trimming cost V 5 bases and J 6 bases, with 14 bases left between them. CDR1 is LGHDT, CDR2 YNNKEL, per germline (reference sequence). The CDR3 DNA reads TGTGCCAGCAGCAAGCCGACTAGTTCCGAGCAGTACTTC. The encoded protein is CASSKPTSSEQYF.

The table lists this clonotype with many counts. The V gene is TRBV20-1, the J gene TRBJ2-3; 12 nucleotides match TRBD2. Looked up from germline, CDR1 is DFQATT and CDR2 is SNEGSKA (reference sequence). This CDR3 has 13 residues. The ends lost 5 bases at V and 6 bases at J; junction bases unmatched: 3. The CDR3 DNA sequence: TGCAGTGCTGGGACTAGCGGGCGCGATACGCAGTATTTT. The encoded protein is CSAGTSGRDTQYF.

This clonotype was counted a few times. The chain has TRBV5-1 and TRBJ1-2; perhaps TRBD1 as D (6 bases). Germline CDR1 and CDR2: SGHRS and YFSETQ. The CDR3 has 15 residues. Trimming shortened V by 0 bases and J by 8 bases, and 17 bases separated the two germline ends. The CDR3 is CASSLGTGPESGYTF. The CDR3 DNA reads TGCGCCAGCAGCTTGGGAACAGGGCCCGAATCAGGCTACACCTTC.

There are many counts of this clonotype. The CDR3 spells CASTPGGSGQETQYF. The CDR3 DNA is TGCGCCAGCACGCCAGGGGGGTCGGGGCAAGAGACCCAGTACTTC. This chain uses TRBV5-1 with TRBJ2-5, with D possibly TRBD1 on 7 matching bases. V shed 6 bases and J shed 2 bases, with 17 bases lying between them. The germline gives CDR1 SGHRS, CDR2 YFSETQ. The CDR3 length is 15 residues.

The chain combines TRBV20-1 with TRBJ2-2; 14 nucleotides agree with TRBD2. The V segment lost 3 bases and the J segment 5 bases; nucleotides outside the gene matches: 8. This CDR3 has 17 amino acids. Germline V CDR1 and CDR2: DFQATT, SNEGSKA (reference sequence). The CDR3 sequence is CSARAPGTSGSTGELFF. As DNA, the CDR3 is TGCAGTGCTAGGGCCCCCGGGACTAGCGGGAGTACCGGGGAGCTGTTTTTT.

This clonotype has just a few counts. The chain combines TRBV9 with TRBJ2-2, with 14 positions matching TRBD2. Unmatched junction bases numbered 1, after V lost 3 bases and J lost 3 bases. The germline gives CDR1 SGDLS, CDR2 YYNGEE. CDR3 length: 16 amino acids. CDR3 DNA: TGTGCCAGCAGCGGACTAGCGGGGGGGGACACCGGGGAGCTGTTTTTT. Encoded protein: CASSGLAGGDTGELFF.

This clonotype occurred many times. The CDR3 here is CASSSPGQGSEQFF. Here the CDR3 DNA reads TGTGCCAGCAGCTCCCCGGGACAGGGGAGTGAGCAGTTCTTC. V usage is TRBV28 and J usage is TRBJ2-1; 10 nucleotides line up with TRBD1. Losses at the gene ends were 6 bases for V and 9 bases for J; bases not matched to a gene: 8. This CDR3 spans 14 amino acids. From germline, CDR1 is MDHEN and CDR2 SYDVKM. Drawing the rest from reference TRBV28 and TRBJ2-1, the complete variable domain is DVKVTQSSRYLVKRTGEKVFLECVQDMDHENMFWYRQDPGLGLRLIYFSYDVKMKEKGDIPEGYSVSREKKERFSLILESASTNQTSMYLCASSSPGQGSEQFFGPGTRLTVL.

This clonotype was recorded many times. The V and J genes are TRBV6-2 or TRBV6-3 and TRBJ2-7; no reliable D call. CDR3 size: 11 residues. Deletions cut 5 bases from V and 5 bases from J, with 7 bases between. In germline, CDR1 is MNHEY, CDR2 SVGEGT. The CDR3 reads CASSDRNEQYF. CDR3 nucleotide sequence: TGTGCCAGCAGTGACCGTAACGAGCAGTACTTC.

As to this clonotype: This could be a read error, since a much larger clone is one nucleotide away. Lacking the conserved final phenylalanine or tryptophan, this CDR3 likely reflects a read error. V is TRBV11-2 and J is TRBJ2-7; D call uncertain. The length of the CDR3 is 10 residues. Trimming stripped 6 bases from V and 5 bases from J, with 5 bases between. CDR1 SGHAT and CDR2 FQNNGV come from the germline V gene. CDR3 sequence: CASSSNEQYL. The CDR3, as DNA: TGTGCCAGCAGTTCAAACGAGCAGTACCTC.